This T cell receptor (beta chain) stems from a study of metastatic and nonmetastatic thyroid tumors. Study-wide background: Blood and tumor or nodule tissue repertoires from malignant and benign thyroid patients were compared. Study results and limitations: It was reported that TCR beta diversity was significantly higher in malignant thyroid tumors than benign nodules, in blood and tumor.

Losses at the gene ends were 11 bases for V and 1 base for J; bases not matched to a gene: 6. Germline V gene data show CDR1 as ENHRY and CDR2 as SYGVKD. The CDR3 has 15 amino acids. Per the study methods: Clinicopathological groups of papillary thyroid cancer showed CDR3 differences that were used to build a distant-metastasis classifier. MiXCR re-clonotyped the PCR reads for TCRdb. TCRdb assigned the V and J calls; the authors' analysis was not used. The sample holds over 70,000 clones, 15% to 20% seen once. This clone has a count of ten or more. The antigen remains undetermined. Until they underwent thyroid surgery, no patient had received any treatment.

The clonotype originates from a female donor with papillary thyroid cancer or a benign thyroid nodule (not recorded which). Some clones in this sample may be carry-over from other donors' samples. V usage is TRBV10-3 and J usage is TRBJ2-1; TRBD2 matches 12 bases. Sequences were obtained from blood. DNA of the CDR3: TGTGCCGCTAAAGGACTAGCGGGGTCCTACAATGAGCAGTTCTTC. Translation: CAAKGLAGSYNEQFF.